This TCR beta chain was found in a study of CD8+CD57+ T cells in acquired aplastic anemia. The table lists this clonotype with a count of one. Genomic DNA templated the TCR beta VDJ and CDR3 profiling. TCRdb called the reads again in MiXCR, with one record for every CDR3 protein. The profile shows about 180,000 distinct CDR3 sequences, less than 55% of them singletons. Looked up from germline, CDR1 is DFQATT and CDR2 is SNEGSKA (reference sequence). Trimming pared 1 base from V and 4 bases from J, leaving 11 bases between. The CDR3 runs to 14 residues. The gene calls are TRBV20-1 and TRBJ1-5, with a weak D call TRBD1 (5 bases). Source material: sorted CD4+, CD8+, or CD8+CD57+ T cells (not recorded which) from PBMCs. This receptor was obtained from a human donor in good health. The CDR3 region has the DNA TGCAGTGCTAGAGCCGGGACCCCAAATCAGCCCCAGCATTTT. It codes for CSARAGTPNQPQHF.